One and the same sample provided the 26 T cell receptor beta chains below, sequenced in a study of cytomegalovirus exposure and HLA in healthy donors. With 60 Vbeta and 13 Jbeta primers, the PCR was carried out. The method was immunoSEQ multiplex PCR; TCRdb's version includes in-frame clones alone and lacks a portion of them. In the table there are 150,000 or so clones, 75% of which are singletons. Sequencing used PBMCs. These receptors were collected from a man in his late teens or twenties in good health and CMV-seropositive.

The chain combines TRBV29-1 with TRBJ2-5; 10 bases are shared with TRBD2. The CDR3 has 15 residues. In germline, CDR1 is SQVTM, CDR2 ANQGSEA. The V and J ends lost 2 bases and 2 bases, in that order; junction bases with no gene match: 5. The CDR3: CSVERSGRGQETQYF. Written as DNA, the CDR3 is TGCAGCGTTGAAAGGAGCGGGAGGGGACAAGAGACCCAGTACTTC.

The chain combines TRBV19 with TRBJ2-3; D is unclear. The CDR3 spans 15 residues. Germline CDR1 and CDR2: LNHDA and SQIVND (reference sequence). Trimming took off 5 bases at V and 0 bases at J, with 12 bases between the two ends. For the CDR3, the DNA is TGTGCCAGTAGTGTGGCTGATTCTAGCACAGATACGCAGTATTTT. Residues: CASSVADSSTDTQYF.

This clone came up once. The gene calls are TRBV6-5 and TRBJ1-1; 10 bases are a match to TRBD1. After removal of 6 bases from V and 2 bases from J, the junction contained 6 bases not matched to a gene. The CDR3 is 15 amino acids. Germline CDR1 and CDR2: MNHEY and SVGAGI. Here the CDR3 DNA reads TGTGCCAGCAGACGAGACAGGGGGCGAAACACTGAAGCTTTCTTT. As protein: CASRRDRGRNTEAFF.

This clone was seen more than once but under ten times. This chain's CDR3 is CASSPRMEATGELFF. The CDR3 DNA sequence: TGTGCCAGCAGCCCTAGGATGGAGGCTACCGGGGAGCTGTTTTTT. The chain recombines TRBV11-1 with TRBJ2-2; possible D gene TRBD2, 5 bases. CDR1 is SGHAT and CDR2 is FQDESV in the germline V gene (reference sequence). The CDR3 contains 15 residues. The V and J ends lost 5 bases and 5 bases respectively, with 15 bases between them.

This chain joins TRBV11-2 and TRBJ1-4; 8 bases are shared with TRBD1. Germline V lookup: CDR1 SGHAT, CDR2 FQNNGV. V lost 1 base to trimming and J lost 8 bases; unmatched junction nucleotides: 12. This CDR3 has 17 amino acids. CDR3 DNA: TGTGCCAGCAGCTTAGGTGTGGGCAGGGGGCTACGAGAAAAACTGTTTTTT. It encodes CASSLGVGRGLREKLFF.

V and J are TRBV27 and TRBJ1-1, with D unclear. Trimming removed 5 bases from V and 5 bases from J, with 27 bases in between. Per the germline V gene, CDR1 is MNHEY and CDR2 is SMNVEV (reference sequence). The CDR3 length is 18 residues. The CDR3 sequence: CASSPQTGYSKRGTEAFF. CDR3 sequence (DNA): TGTGCCAGCAGTCCCCAGACCGGATATTCCAAACGCGGGACTGAAGCTTTCTTT.

The CDR3 DNA reads TGTGCCAGCAGCGGGAGCGGGAGGGCCCCGGACGAGCAGTACTTC. This encodes CASSGSGRAPDEQYF. The chain recombines TRBV9 with TRBJ2-7; TRBD2 aligns across 10 bases. Germline trimming cut 3 bases from V and 5 bases from J; bases unmatched to any gene: 8. Per germline, CDR1 SGDLS and CDR2 YYNGEE. This CDR3 spans 15 amino acids.

This clone occurred a few times. The chain links TRBV27 to TRBJ2-2; 8 nucleotides match TRBD2. V trimming: 4 bases; J trimming: 7 bases; junction bases outside the gene matches: 11. The CDR3 covers 16 residues. CDR1 is MNHEY, CDR2 SMNVEV, per germline (reference sequence). The CDR3 here is CASSWAGGRGHGELFF. CDR3 nucleotide sequence: TGTGCCAGCAGTTGGGCGGGGGGTCGTGGGCACGGGGAGCTGTTTTTT.

The V gene is TRBV30, the J gene TRBJ1-5; 9 bases align to TRBD1. The CDR3 has 16 residues. Germline CDR1 GTSNPN, CDR2 SVGIG (reference sequence). V gave up 1 base and J gave up 6 bases; unmatched junction bases: 10. CDR3 DNA sequence: TGTGCCTGGAGTGCGAAAACAGGGGGCTGGGGTCAGCCCCAGCATTTT. This sequence encodes CAWSAKTGGWGQPQHF.

The CDR3, as DNA: TGTGCCAGCAGTTATGACAGGGTCGAGGGAAACACCATATATTTT. It translates to CASSYDRVEGNTIYF. The V and J genes are TRBV6-5 and TRBJ1-3; TRBD1 aligns across 7 bases. The CDR3 runs 15 residues. V was clipped by 3 bases and J by 4 bases; unmatched bases: 6. The germline V gene has CDR1 MNHEY and CDR2 SVGAGI.

This CDR3 is CASTALRLAVGNEQFF. The CDR3 bases are TGTGCCAGCACCGCCCTACGACTAGCGGTAGGCAATGAGCAGTTCTTC. V and J are TRBV7-9 and TRBJ2-1, with 9 positions matching TRBD2. Germline CDR1 is SEHNR and CDR2 is FQNEAQ (reference sequence). V lost 7 bases, J lost 6 bases, and 13 bases stayed unmatched. This CDR3 is built from 16 residues.

This clone occurred a few times. This chain links TRBV9 with TRBJ1-1, with D perhaps TRBD1 (5 bases). Germline V gene sequence: CDR1 SGDLS, CDR2 YYNGEE. V dropped 4 bases and J dropped 1 base, with 8 bases sitting between them. This CDR3 has 13 amino acids. As DNA, the CDR3 is TGTGCCAGCAGCTATACAGGGAACACTGAAGCTTTCTTT. Protein sequence: CASSYTGNTEAFF.

The gene calls are TRBV27 and TRBJ2-1; D is possibly TRBD1 (5 bases). The length of the CDR3 is 15 residues. Deletions cut 0 bases from V and 2 bases from J, with 8 bases between. Germline CDR1 MNHEY, CDR2 SMNVEV (reference sequence). The CDR3 protein is CASSLSRQPYNEQFF. CDR3 DNA sequence: TGTGCCAGCAGTTTATCTAGACAGCCCTACAATGAGCAGTTCTTC.

This chain's CDR3 is CASSLRQGLGGEKLFF. The CDR3 region has the DNA TGTGCCAGCAGTTTAAGACAGGGGCTTGGGGGTGAAAAACTGTTTTTT. This sequence joins TRBV28 and TRBJ1-4, with 8 positions matching TRBD1. The ends lost 2 bases at V and 7 bases at J; junction bases unmatched: 9. In germline, CDR1 is MDHEN, CDR2 SYDVKM. The CDR3 has 16 residues.

This clone was seen a single time. This chain uses TRBV29-1 with TRBJ2-1; 9 bases are a match to TRBD2. The CDR3 is 13 amino acids. From germline, CDR1 is SQVTM and CDR2 ANQGSEA. V lost 3 bases and J lost 7; bases outside the gene matches: 4. DNA for the CDR3: TGCAGCGTTGACCTAGCGGGGCTTAATGAGCAGTTCTTC. Its translation is CSVDLAGLNEQFF.

The rearrangement joins TRBV6-6 to TRBJ2-7; 8 bases align to TRBD2. This CDR3 is built from 15 residues. V gave up 2 bases and J gave up 1 base; unmatched junction bases: 4. Germline lookup yields CDR1 MNHNY and CDR2 SVGAGI (reference sequence). CDR3 sequence: CASSYVGTRSYEQYF. The DNA of the CDR3 is TGTGCCAGCAGTTACGTGGGGACTAGGTCCTACGAGCAGTACTTC.

The chain uses TRBV14 and TRBJ2-1; 11 positions match TRBD2. The length of the CDR3 is 16 residues. V shed 2 bases, J shed 7 bases, and the junction held 7 bases outside the gene matches. Germline lookup yields CDR1 SGHDN and CDR2 FVKESK. The CDR3 loop is CASSQKPLAGGNEQFF. CDR3 nucleotides: TGTGCCAGCAGCCAAAAGCCCCTAGCGGGAGGTAATGAGCAGTTCTTC.

In this sample, this clone turned up a few times. The chain couples TRBV28 to TRBJ1-1; D is undetermined. Per germline, CDR1 MDHEN and CDR2 SYDVKM. With 7 bases removed from V and 1 base from J, the gap between germline ends came to 16 bases. The CDR3 contains 15 residues. CDR3 nucleotides: TGTGCCAGCACCCCGCCGCCGGGTTCGAACACTGAAGCTTTCTTT. It yields the protein CASTPPPGSNTEAFF.

DNA for the CDR3: TGTGCCAGCAGCTTATTCAGGGGCCAAACGAACACCGGGGAGCTGTTTTTT. Amino acid sequence: CASSLFRGQTNTGELFF. The V gene is TRBV7-8, the J gene TRBJ2-2; a possible D gene is TRBD1 (6 bases). V shed 2 bases and J shed 0 bases, with 13 bases lying between them. Germline assignment: CDR1 SGHVS and CDR2 FQNEAQ. This CDR3 has 17 residues. Together with reference TRBV7-8 and TRBJ2-2, the CDR3 gives the full variable domain: GAGVSQSPRYKVAKRGQDVALRCDPISGHVSLFWYQQALGQGPEFLTYFQNEAQLDKSGLPSDRFFAERPEGSVSTLKIQRTQQEDSAVYLCASSLFRGQTNTGELFFGEGSRLTVL.

The gene calls are TRBV5-4 and TRBJ2-7, with D possibly matching TRBD2 (6 bases). Trimming removed 4 bases at V and 0 bases at J, with 17 bases between. CDR3 length: 16 residues. Germline CDR1 reads SGHNT; CDR2 reads YYREEE (reference sequence). CDR3 sequence (DNA): TGTGCCAGCAGCCCGGCGGTAATAGCGGCCTCCTACGAGCAGTACTTC. Translation: CASSPAVIAASYEQYF.

The rearrangement joins TRBV15 to TRBJ2-7; 8 positions agree with TRBD2. The V gene end was trimmed by 0 bases and the J gene end by 6 bases; junction bases not matched to a gene: 10. The CDR3 consists of 16 residues. The germline CDR1 and CDR2 sequences are LNHNV and YYDKDF (reference sequence). The CDR3 spells CATSRDRGAGVGEQYF. As DNA, the CDR3 is TGTGCCACCAGCAGAGATCGTGGAGCGGGAGTGGGCGAGCAGTACTTC.

The rearrangement links TRBV6-5 to TRBJ2-7; 9 bases fit TRBD1. The V gene end was trimmed by 3 bases and the J gene end by 0 bases; junction bases not matched to a gene: 3. The CDR3 has 15 residues. Germline assignment: CDR1 MNHEY and CDR2 SVGAGI. CDR3 amino acids: CASSYGQGSSYEQYF. The CDR3 DNA reads TGTGCCAGCAGTTATGGACAGGGGAGCTCCTACGAGCAGTACTTC.

The V call is TRBV29-1, the J call TRBJ2-7; TRBD2 agrees at 10 bases. Germline trimming cut 4 bases from V and 7 bases from J; bases unmatched to any gene: 10. CDR3 length equals 14 residues. Germline V gives CDR1 SQVTM, CDR2 ANQGSEA. The CDR3 region has the DNA TGCAGCGTTGTATTGTTAGCGGGAGGTCGGGAGCAGTACTTC. Its protein is CSVVLLAGGREQYF.

The CDR3 bases are TGTGCCAGCAGCCATGACGGGAGCTCTGGAAACACCATATATTTT. Protein sequence: CASSHDGSSGNTIYF. The chain combines TRBV7-8 with TRBJ1-3; no clear D. This CDR3 contains 15 residues. Deletions cut 5 bases from V and 0 bases from J, with 11 bases between. Germline CDR1 reads SGHVS; CDR2 reads FQNEAQ. The whole variable domain, filled in from reference TRBV7-8 and TRBJ1-3, reads GAGVSQSPRYKVAKRGQDVALRCDPISGHVSLFWYQQALGQGPEFLTYFQNEAQLDKSGLPSDRFFAERPEGSVSTLKIQRTQQEDSAVYLCASSHDGSSGNTIYFGEGSWLTVV.

This chain connects TRBV28 to TRBJ2-7; D unclear. CDR1 and CDR2 (germline): MDHEN, SYDVKM. CDR3 length: 12 amino acids. Trimming cost V 2 bases and J 4 bases, with 6 bases left between them. The CDR3: CASSLTLYEQYF. The DNA for the CDR3 is TGTGCCAGCAGTTTAACTTTGTACGAGCAGTACTTC.

For this clone: The junction shows a germline mismatch at one end, possibly a read error. V is TRBV6-1 and J is TRBJ2-7, with TRBD1 matching over 9 bases. Germline V gives CDR1 MNHNS, CDR2 SASEGT. The CDR3 has 15 residues. The CDR3 region has the DNA TGTGCCAACAGTGTAGAACACAGGGGGCCCTACGAGCAGTACTTC. Its protein product is CANSVEHRGPYEQYF.